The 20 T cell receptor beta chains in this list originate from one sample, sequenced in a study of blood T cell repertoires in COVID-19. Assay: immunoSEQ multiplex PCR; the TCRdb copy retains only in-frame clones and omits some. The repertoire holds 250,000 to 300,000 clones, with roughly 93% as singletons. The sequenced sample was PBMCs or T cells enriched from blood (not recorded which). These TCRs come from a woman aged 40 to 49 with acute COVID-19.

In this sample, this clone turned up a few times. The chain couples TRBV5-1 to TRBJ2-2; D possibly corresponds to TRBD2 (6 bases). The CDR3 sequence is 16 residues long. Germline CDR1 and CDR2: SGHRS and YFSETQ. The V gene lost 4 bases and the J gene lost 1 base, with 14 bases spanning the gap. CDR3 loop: CASSRTAGVNTGELFF. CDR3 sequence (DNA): TGCGCCAGCAGCCGAACAGCGGGCGTGAACACCGGGGAGCTGTTTTTT.

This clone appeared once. The CDR3 DNA follows: TGTGCCAGCAGCGCCAGAGGGGAGGGTTGGAATGGCTACACCTTC. Translation gives CASSARGEGWNGYTF. This sequence joins TRBV9 and TRBJ1-2, with D possibly TRBD1 on 5 matching bases. Germline loops: CDR1 SGDLS, CDR2 YYNGEE. The V and J ends lost 3 bases and 6 bases respectively, with 18 bases between them. The CDR3 is made up of 15 amino acids.

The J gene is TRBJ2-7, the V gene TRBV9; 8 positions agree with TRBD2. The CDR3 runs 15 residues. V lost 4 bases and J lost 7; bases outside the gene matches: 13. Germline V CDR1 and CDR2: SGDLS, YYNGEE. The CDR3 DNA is TGTGCCAGCAGCCCAACGGGACTAGTCCTCGGTGAGCAGTACTTC. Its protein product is CASSPTGLVLGEQYF.

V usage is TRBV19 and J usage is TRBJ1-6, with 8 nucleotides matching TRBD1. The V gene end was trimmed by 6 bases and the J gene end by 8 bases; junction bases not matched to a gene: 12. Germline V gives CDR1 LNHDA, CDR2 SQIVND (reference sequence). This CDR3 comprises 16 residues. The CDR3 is CASRTSPGQVYSPLHF. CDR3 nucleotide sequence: TGTGCCAGTAGGACGAGCCCGGGACAGGTCTATTCACCCCTCCACTTT.

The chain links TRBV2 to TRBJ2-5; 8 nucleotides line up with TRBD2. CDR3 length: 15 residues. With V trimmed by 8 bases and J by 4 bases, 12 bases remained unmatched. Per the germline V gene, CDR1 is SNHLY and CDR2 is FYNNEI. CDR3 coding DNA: TGTGCCAGCTCGCGTGGCGCGGGGGGTTCAGAGACCCAGTACTTC. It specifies CASSRGAGGSETQYF. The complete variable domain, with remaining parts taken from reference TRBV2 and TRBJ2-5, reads EPEVTQTPSHQVTQMGQEVILRCVPISNHLYFYWYRQILGQKVEFLVSFYNNEISEKSEIFDDQFSVERPDGSNFTLKIRSTKLEDSAMYFCASSRGAGGSETQYFGPGTRLLVL.

DNA of the CDR3: TGTGCCTTCACCGCCGGCGGCTTGAACACTGAAGCTTTCTTT. This codes for CAFTAGGLNTEAFF. This sequence joins TRBV30 and TRBJ1-1, with unresolved D. Trimming took off 7 bases at V and 0 bases at J, with 15 bases between the two ends. CDR3 length: 14 residues. Germline values: CDR1 GTSNPN, CDR2 SVGIG (reference sequence).

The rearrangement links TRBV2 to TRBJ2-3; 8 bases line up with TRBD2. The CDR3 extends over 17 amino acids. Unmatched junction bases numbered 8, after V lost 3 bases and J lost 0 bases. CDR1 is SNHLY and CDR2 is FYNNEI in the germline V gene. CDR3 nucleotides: TGTGCCAGCAGTGACCGCACTAGCGGAGGAAGCACAGATACGCAGTATTTT. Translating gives CASSDRTSGGSTDTQYF.

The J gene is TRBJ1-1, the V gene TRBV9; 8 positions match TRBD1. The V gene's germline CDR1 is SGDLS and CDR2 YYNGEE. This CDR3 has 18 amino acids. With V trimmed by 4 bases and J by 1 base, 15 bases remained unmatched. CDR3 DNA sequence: TGTGCCAGCAGCTCCCACGGCGGACAGGGATTAGGGAACACTGAAGCTTTCTTT. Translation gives CASSSHGGQGLGNTEAFF. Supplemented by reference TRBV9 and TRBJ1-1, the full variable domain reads DSGVTQTPKHLITATGQRVTLRCSPRSGDLSVYWYQQSLDQGLQFLIQYYNGEERAKGNILERFSAQQFPDLHSELNLSSLELGDSALYFCASSSHGGQGLGNTEAFFGQGTRLTVV.

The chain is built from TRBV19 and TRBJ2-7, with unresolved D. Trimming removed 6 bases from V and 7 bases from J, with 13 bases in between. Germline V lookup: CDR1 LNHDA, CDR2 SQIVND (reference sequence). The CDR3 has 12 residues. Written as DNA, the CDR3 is TGTGCCAGTAGCGACCCCAGGAAAGAGCAGTACTTC. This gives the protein CASSDPRKEQYF.

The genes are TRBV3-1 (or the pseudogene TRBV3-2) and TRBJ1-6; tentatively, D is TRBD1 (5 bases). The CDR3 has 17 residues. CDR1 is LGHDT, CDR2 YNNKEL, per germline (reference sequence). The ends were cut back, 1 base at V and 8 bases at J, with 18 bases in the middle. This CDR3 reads CASSQGIQGGFDSPLHF. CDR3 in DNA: TGTGCCAGCAGCCAAGGGATTCAGGGAGGGTTCGATTCACCCCTCCACTTT.

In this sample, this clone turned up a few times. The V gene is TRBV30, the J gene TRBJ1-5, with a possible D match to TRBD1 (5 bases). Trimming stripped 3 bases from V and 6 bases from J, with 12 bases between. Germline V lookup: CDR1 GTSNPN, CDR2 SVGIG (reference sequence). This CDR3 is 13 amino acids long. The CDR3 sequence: CAWSSRVSQPQHF. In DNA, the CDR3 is TGTGCCTGGAGCAGCAGGGTGAGTCAGCCCCAGCATTTT.

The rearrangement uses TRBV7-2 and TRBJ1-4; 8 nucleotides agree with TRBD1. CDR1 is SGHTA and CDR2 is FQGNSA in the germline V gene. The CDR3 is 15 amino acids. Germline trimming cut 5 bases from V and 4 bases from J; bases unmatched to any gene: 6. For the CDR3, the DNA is TGTGCCAGCAGCAAAAACAGGGGGGATAATGAAAAACTGTTTTTT. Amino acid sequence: CASSKNRGDNEKLFF.

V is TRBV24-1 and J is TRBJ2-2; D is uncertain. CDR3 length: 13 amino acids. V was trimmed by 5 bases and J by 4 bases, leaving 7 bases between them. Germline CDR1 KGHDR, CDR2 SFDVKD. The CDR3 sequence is CATSVRSTGELFF. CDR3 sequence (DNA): TGTGCCACCAGTGTTCGGAGCACCGGGGAGCTGTTTTTT.

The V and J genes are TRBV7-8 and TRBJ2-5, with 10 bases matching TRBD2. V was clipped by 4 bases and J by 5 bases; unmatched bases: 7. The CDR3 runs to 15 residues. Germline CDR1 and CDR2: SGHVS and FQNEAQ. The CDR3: CASSSLAGDMETQYF. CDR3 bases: TGTGCCAGCAGCTCTCTAGCGGGAGACATGGAGACCCAGTACTTC.

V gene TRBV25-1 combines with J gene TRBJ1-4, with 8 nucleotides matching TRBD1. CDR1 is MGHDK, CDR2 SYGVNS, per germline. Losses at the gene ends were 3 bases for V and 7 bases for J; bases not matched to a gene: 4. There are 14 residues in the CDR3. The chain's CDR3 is CASSDNRGSEKLFF. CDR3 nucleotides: TGTGCCAGCAGTGACAACAGGGGGAGTGAAAAACTGTTTTTT.

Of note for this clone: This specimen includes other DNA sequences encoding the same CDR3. For the CDR3, the DNA is TGTGCCAGCTCACCTCTGGACAGTAATCAGCCCCAGCATTTT. Amino acids: CASSPLDSNQPQHF. The chain recombines TRBV18 with TRBJ1-5; weak D call: TRBD1 (6 bases). This CDR3 spans 14 amino acids. The V gene lost 3 bases and the J gene lost 4 bases, with 10 bases spanning the gap. Per the germline V gene, CDR1 is KGHSH and CDR2 is LQKENI.

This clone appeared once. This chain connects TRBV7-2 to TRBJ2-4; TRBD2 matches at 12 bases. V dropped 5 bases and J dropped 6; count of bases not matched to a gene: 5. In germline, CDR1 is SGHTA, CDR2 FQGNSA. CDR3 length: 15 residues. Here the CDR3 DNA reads TGTGCCAGCAGCCCCCCGACTAGCGGGAGAAACATTCAGTACTTC. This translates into CASSPPTSGRNIQYF.

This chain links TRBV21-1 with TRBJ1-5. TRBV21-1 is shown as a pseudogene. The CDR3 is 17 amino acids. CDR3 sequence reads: CASSKRQPRGPNQPQHF. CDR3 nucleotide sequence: TGTGCCAGCAGCAAACGTCAACCCCGCGGCCCCAATCAGCCCCAGCATTTT.

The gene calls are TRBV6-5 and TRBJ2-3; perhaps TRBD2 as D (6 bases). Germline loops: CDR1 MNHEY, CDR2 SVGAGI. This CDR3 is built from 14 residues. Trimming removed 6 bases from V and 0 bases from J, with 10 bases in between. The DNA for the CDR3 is TGTGCCAGCAGGTCGGGACTCAGCACAGATACGCAGTATTTT. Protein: CASRSGLSTDTQYF.

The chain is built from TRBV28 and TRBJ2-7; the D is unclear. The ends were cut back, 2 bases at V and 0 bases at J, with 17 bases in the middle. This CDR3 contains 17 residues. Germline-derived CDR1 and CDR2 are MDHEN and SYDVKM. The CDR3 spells CASSLQKTDLSSYEQYF. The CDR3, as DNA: TGTGCCAGCAGTTTACAAAAAACAGACCTGAGCTCCTACGAGCAGTACTTC.